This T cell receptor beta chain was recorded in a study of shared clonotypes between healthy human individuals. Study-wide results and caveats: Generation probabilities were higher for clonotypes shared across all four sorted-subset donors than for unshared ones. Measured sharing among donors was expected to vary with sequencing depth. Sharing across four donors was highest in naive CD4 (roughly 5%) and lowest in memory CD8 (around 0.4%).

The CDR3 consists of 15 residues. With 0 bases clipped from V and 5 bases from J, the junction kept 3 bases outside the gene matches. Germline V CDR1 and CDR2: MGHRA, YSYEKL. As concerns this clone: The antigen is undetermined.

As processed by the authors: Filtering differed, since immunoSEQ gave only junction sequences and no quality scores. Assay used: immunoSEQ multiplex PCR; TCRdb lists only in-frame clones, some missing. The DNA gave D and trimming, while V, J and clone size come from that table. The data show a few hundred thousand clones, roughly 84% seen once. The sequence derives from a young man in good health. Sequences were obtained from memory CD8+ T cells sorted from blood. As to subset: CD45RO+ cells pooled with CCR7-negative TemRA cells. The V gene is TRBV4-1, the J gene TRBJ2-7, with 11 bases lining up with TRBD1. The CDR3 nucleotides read TGCGCCAGCAGCCAAGAGGGACAGGGGGGCCACGAGCAGTACTTC. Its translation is CASSQEGQGGHEQYF.